This T cell receptor beta chain was profiled in a study of blood T cell repertoires in COVID-19. At the level of the study: Italy, Spain and the United States were the sources of the convalescent and acute COVID-19 samples. T cells, B-cell-depleted T cells, or PBMCs supplied cDNA or gDNA.

The CDR3 is 14 amino acids. Looked up from germline, CDR1 is SGHTA and CDR2 is FQGNSA. The V end was cut by 5 bases, the J end by 8 bases, with 18 bases between. Study processing details: Reference gene primer amplification in the assay estimated nucleated cell counts. Sequenced by immunoSEQ multiplex PCR; TCRdb stores in-frame clones only, minus some. V and J calls and clone size come straight from that table; D and trimming were deduced from the DNA. This sample yields about 280,000 clones, of which 85% are seen a single time; 10% to 15% belongs to the top ten. The rearrangement uses TRBV7-2 and TRBJ1-1; no firm D call. The sample was peripheral blood. This clonotype was obtained from a human donor in a cohort sampled during active COVID-19. CDR3 in DNA: TGTGCCAGCAGCCCTAGCGCGACCGTAGGGGAAGCTTTCTTT. Encoded protein: CASSPSATVGEAFF.